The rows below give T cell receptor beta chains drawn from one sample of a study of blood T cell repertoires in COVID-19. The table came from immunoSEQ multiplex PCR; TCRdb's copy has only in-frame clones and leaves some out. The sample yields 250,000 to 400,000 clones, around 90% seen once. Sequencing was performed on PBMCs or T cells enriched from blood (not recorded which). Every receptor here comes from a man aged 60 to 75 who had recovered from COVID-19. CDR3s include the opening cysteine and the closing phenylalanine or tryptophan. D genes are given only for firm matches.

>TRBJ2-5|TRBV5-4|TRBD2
CASSSGLAGEETQYF
TGTGCCAGCAGCTCGGGACTAGCGGGAGAAGAGACCCAGTACTTC
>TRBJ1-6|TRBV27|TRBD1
CASSSRQGGVSPLHF
TGTGCCAGCAGTTCAAGACAGGGCGGGGTTTCACCCCTCCACTTT
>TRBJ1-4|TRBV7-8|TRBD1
CASSIRTGGLPNEKLFF
TGTGCCAGCAGCATAAGGACAGGCGGACTGCCTAATGAAAAACTGTTTTTT
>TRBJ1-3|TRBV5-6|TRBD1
CASSWDSSGNTIYF
TGTGCCAGCAGCTGGGACAGCTCTGGAAACACCATATATTTT
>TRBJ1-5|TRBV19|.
CASSDMEGMFNQPQHF
TGTGCCAGTAGTGATATGGAGGGAATGTTCAATCAGCCCCAGCATTTT
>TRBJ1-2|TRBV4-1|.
CASSQDGTLYPYTF
TGCGCCAGCAGCCAAGATGGTACTCTCTATCCCTACACCTTC
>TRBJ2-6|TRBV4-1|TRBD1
CASSQPGTGVGSGANVLTF
TGCGCCAGCAGCCAACCCGGGACAGGGGTTGGCTCTGGGGCCAACGTCCTGACTTTC
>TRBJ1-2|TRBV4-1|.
CASSPRQVANYGYTF
TGCGCCAGCAGCCCAAGACAGGTAGCTAACTATGGCTACACCTTC
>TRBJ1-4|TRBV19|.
CASTPAGGLNEKLFF
TGTGCCAGTACCCCGGCGGGAGGCCTTAATGAAAAACTGTTTTTT
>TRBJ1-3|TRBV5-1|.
CASSREKAEAGNTIYF
TGCGCCAGCAGCCGGGAAAAGGCGGAGGCAGGAAACACCATATATTTT
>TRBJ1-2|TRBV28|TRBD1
CASSTKTGDRGAPYGYTF
TGTGCCAGCAGCACCAAAACCGGGGACAGGGGGGCACCGTATGGCTACACCTTC